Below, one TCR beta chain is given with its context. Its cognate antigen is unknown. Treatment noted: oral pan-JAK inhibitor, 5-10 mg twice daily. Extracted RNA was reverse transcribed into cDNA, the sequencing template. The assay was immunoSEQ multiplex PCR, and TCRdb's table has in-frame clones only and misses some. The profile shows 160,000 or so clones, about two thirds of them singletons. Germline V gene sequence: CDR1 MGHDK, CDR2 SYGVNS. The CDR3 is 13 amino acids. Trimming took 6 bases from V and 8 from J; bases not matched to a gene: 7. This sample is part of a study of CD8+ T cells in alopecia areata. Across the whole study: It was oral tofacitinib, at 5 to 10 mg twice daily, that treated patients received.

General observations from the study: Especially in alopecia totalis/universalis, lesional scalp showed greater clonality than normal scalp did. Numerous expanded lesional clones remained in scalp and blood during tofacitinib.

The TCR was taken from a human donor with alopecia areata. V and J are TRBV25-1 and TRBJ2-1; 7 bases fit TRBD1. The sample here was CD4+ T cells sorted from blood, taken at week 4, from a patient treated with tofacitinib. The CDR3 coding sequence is TGTGCCAGCAGGGGACAGATTGCTGATGAGCAGTTCTTC. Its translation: CASRGQIADEQFF.